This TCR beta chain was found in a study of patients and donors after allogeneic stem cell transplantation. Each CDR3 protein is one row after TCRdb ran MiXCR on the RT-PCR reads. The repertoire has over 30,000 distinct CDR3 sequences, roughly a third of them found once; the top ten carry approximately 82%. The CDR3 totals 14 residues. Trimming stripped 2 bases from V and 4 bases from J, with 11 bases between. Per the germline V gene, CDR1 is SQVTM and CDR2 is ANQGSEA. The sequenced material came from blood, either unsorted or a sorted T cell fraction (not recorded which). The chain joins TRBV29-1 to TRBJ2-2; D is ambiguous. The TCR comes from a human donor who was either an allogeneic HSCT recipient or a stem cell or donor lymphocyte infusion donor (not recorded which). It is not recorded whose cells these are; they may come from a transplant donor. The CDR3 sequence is CSVEYLQTTGELFF. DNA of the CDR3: TGCAGCGTTGAATATTTACAGACCACCGGGGAGCTGTTTTTT.